This T cell receptor beta chain was obtained from a study of cytomegalovirus exposure and HLA in healthy donors. The PCR used 60 Vbeta and 13 Jbeta primers. Using immunoSEQ multiplex PCR, the repertoire was profiled, and TCRdb retains in-frame clones only, with some absent. The sample includes approximately 90,000 clones, around three quarters seen only once; the top ten take less than 15%. Every donor was a healthy person donating bone marrow. The CDR3 is 14 amino acids. CDR1 is MDHEN and CDR2 is SYDVKM in the germline V gene. The V end lost 3 bases, the J end lost 1 base, and 4 bases lay between the germline ends. Only one count was recorded for this clone. What it recognizes is unknown. Study-wide results and limits: Immune exposure was documented only through CMV serostatus. Later on, an analysis showed TCR association rates differing by HLA locus, with DRB1 the most and HLA-C the fewest. As was reported, the classifier diagnosed cytomegalovirus status with high specificity and sensitivity.

The V call is TRBV28, the J call TRBJ2-6; D not resolved. Material: PBMCs. This clonotype was obtained from a woman between 45 and 65 years old in good health and CMV-seropositive. CDR3 amino acids: CASSFGSGANVLTF. CDR3 nucleotide sequence: TGTGCCAGCAGTTTCGGGTCTGGGGCCAACGTCCTGACTTTC.